The 6 T cell receptor beta chains below were found in one sample sequenced in a study of cytomegalovirus exposure and HLA in healthy donors. With 60 Vbeta and 13 Jbeta primers, the PCR was carried out. Assay: immunoSEQ multiplex PCR; the TCRdb copy retains only in-frame clones and omits some. The data contain 160,000 or so clones, more than 65% of them singletons. Source material: PBMCs. These receptors all stem from a woman in her 50s in good health and CMV-seronegative.

The V and J genes are TRBV28 and TRBJ2-1; the match to TRBD2 covers 8 bases. The CDR3 runs 15 residues. V was pared by 5 bases and J by 10 bases, with 13 bases of the junction left unmatched. CDR1 is MDHEN, CDR2 SYDVKM, per germline. CDR3 in amino acids: CASSLRTSPSEEQFF. CDR3 in DNA: TGTGCCAGCAGTCTCCGGACTAGCCCCTCGGAGGAGCAGTTCTTC.

The V gene is TRBV27, the J gene TRBJ2-7; TRBD1 might be the D (6 bases). The CDR3 loop spans 12 amino acids. Trimming took 4 bases from V and 6 from J, leaving 10 bases between them. CDR1 and CDR2 (germline): MNHEY, SMNVEV (reference sequence). The CDR3 loop reads CASSSQGLEQYF. CDR3 nucleotides: TGTGCCAGCAGTTCACAGGGTCTCGAGCAGTACTTC.

CDR3 region: CASSLSTSGVYEQYF. The CDR3 DNA reads as TGCGCCAGCAGCCTCTCGACTAGCGGGGTCTACGAGCAGTACTTC. The V and J genes are TRBV10-1 and TRBJ2-7, with TRBD2 identical over 11 bases. The CDR3 has 15 amino acids. The germline V gene has CDR1 WNHNN and CDR2 SYGVQD (reference sequence). V shed 6 bases, J shed 3 bases, and the junction held 7 bases outside the gene matches.

The gene calls are TRBV9 and TRBJ2-7; no definite D call. The germline V gene encodes CDR1 SGDLS and CDR2 YYNGEE. This CDR3 comprises 18 residues. Trimming removed 1 base at V and 3 bases at J, with 23 bases between. The CDR3, as DNA: TGTGCCAGCAGCGTAAAAGTGCCCCGGAGCAGTTCATTCTACGAGCAGTACTTC. Its translation: CASSVKVPRSSSFYEQYF.

V is TRBV28 and J is TRBJ2-6; perhaps TRBD1 as D (8 bases). Trimming took off 6 bases at V and 6 bases at J, with 18 bases between the two ends. The CDR3 is 16 residues long. Germline V gene data show CDR1 as MDHEN and CDR2 as SYDVKM. The CDR3 region is CASSSGQGGPANVLTF. The CDR3 DNA sequence: TGTGCCAGCAGCAGCGGACAGGGAGGGCCGGCCAACGTCCTGACTTTC.

The genes are TRBV5-1 and TRBJ2-5; TRBD1 matches 8 bases. Unmatched junction bases numbered 11, after V lost 5 bases and J lost 5 bases. This CDR3 spans 15 amino acids. The germline gives CDR1 SGHRS, CDR2 YFSETQ. The CDR3 DNA reads TGCGCCAGCAGTTACCGTAGGGCAGGGGGCGAGACCCAGTACTTC. Its protein is CASSYRRAGGETQYF.